The source of this T cell receptor beta chain is a study of regulatory T cells in long-lasting Graves disease. Overall study: Positivity for TSH receptor antibodies plus over 5 years of antithyroid drugs meant persistent Graves' disease. Regarding the study as a whole: Persistent disease was associated with favored TRBV28 usage and with favored use of TRBJ1-2 and TRBJ2-5. The study found persistent patients shared more public clonotypes (around 2,500) than new patients (over 900).

As for time point: persistent/refractory GD, antithyroid drugs over 5 years with positive TRAb. The authors made the TCR library using RNA they extracted from PBMCs. This clonotype was counted ten times or more. Its antigen is still unknown. To make TCR beta libraries, researchers used iRepertoire HTBI primers and Arm-PCR of CDR3 regions. TCRdb analysed the multiplex PCR reads with MiXCR anew, one entry per CDR3 protein. The sample lists roughly 490,000 distinct CDR3 sequences; approximately 23% were seen once. V was shortened by 5 bases and J by 3 bases, with 19 bases between the two germline ends. The CDR3 covers 16 residues. In germline, CDR1 is LNHDA, CDR2 SQIVND (reference sequence).

V gene TRBV19 combines with J gene TRBJ2-5; no clear D. This sequence was found in a female donor with Graves disease. The sequenced sample was peripheral blood mononuclear cells (PBMCs), obtained when the disease was refractory, from a patient treated with antithyroid drugs. CDR3 nucleotide sequence: TGTGCCAGTAGTCTCTGGACCGGCTCTTGGGAAGAGACCCAGTACTTC. Protein: CASSLWTGSWEETQYF. Supplemented by reference TRBV19 and TRBJ2-5, the full variable domain reads DGGITQSPKYLFRKEGQNVTLSCEQNLNHDAMYWYRQDPGQGLRLIYYSQIVNDFQKGDIAEGYSVSREKKESFPLTVTSAQKNPTAFYLCASSLWTGSWEETQYFGPGTRLLVL.